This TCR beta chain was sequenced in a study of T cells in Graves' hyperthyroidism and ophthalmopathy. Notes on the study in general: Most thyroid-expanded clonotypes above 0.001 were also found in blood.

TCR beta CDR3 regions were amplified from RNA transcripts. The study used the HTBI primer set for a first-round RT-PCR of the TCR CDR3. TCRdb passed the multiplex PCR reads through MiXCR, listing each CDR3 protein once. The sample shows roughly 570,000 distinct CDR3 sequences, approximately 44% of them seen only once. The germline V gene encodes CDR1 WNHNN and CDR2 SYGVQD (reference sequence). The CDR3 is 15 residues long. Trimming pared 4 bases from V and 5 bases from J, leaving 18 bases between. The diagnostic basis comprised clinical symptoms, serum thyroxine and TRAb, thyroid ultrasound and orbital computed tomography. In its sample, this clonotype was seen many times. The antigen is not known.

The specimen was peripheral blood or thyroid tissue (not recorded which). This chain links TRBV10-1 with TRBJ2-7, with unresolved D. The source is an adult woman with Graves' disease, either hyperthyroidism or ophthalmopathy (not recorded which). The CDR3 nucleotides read TGCGCCAGCAGTGGAAGGCTAGGCTCTTCGAACGAGCAGTACTTC. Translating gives CASSGRLGSSNEQYF.